The 13 T cell receptor beta chains below were found in one sample sequenced in a study of STAT5B mutations in CD4+ large granular lymphocyte leukemia. The protocol was immunoSEQ multiplex PCR, while the TCRdb copy is restricted to in-frame clones and leaves out a portion. Of approximately 30,000 clones in the sample, around 67% are singletons; the top ten hold approximately 2%. Source material: CD4+ T cells from blood buffy coats. All receptors come from a human donor in good health.

On this clone: A junction boundary mismatches the germline segment, possibly from a read error. V is TRBV7-7 and J is TRBJ2-7; the D is unclear. The germline CDR1 and CDR2 sequences are SSHAT and FNYEAQ (reference sequence). The CDR3 length is 13 residues. CDR3 coding DNA: TGTGCTAGCAGCTTAGGTGATTCCTACGAGCAGTACTTC. This sequence encodes CASSLGDSYEQYF. Looking up the rest from reference TRBV7-7 and TRBJ2-7 gives the full variable domain: GAGVSQSPRYKVTKRGQDVTLRCDPISSHATLYWYQQALGQGPEFLTYFNYEAQPDKSGLPSDRFSAERPEGSISTLTIQRTEQRDSAMYRCASSLGDSYEQYFGPGTRLTVT.

The CDR3 is CASITTGTGGYGYTF. CDR3 in DNA: TGTGCCAGCATCACGACCGGGACAGGAGGCTATGGCTACACCTTC. V and J are TRBV6-5 and TRBJ1-2; 8 bases fit TRBD1. V lost 7 bases, J lost 4 bases, and 11 bases stayed unmatched. CDR3 length: 15 residues. Per the germline V gene, CDR1 is MNHEY and CDR2 is SVGAGI.

This clone was seen a few times. The chain employs TRBV27 and TRBJ2-7; 9 bases are shared with TRBD1. The CDR3 loop spans 15 amino acids. CDR1 is MNHEY and CDR2 is SMNVEV in the germline V gene (reference sequence). V dropped 6 bases and J dropped 6; count of bases not matched to a gene: 12. The CDR3 coding sequence is TGTGCCAGCAGCCGACAGGGACAGGGCCCTGGCGAGCAGTACTTC. Amino acid sequence: CASSRQGQGPGEQYF.

The chain couples TRBV5-4 to TRBJ1-2; possible D gene TRBD1, 5 bases. Per the germline V gene, CDR1 is SGHNT and CDR2 is YYREEE (reference sequence). CDR3 length: 14 amino acids. V lost 4 bases and J lost 6, with 16 bases in between. The CDR3 spells CASSPVRDVDGYTF. The CDR3 bases are TGTGCCAGCAGCCCAGTACGGGACGTAGATGGCTACACCTTC.

The rearrangement links TRBV15 to TRBJ2-3; 9 bases are shared with TRBD2. CDR1 LNHNV and CDR2 YYDKDF come from the germline V gene (reference sequence). Losses at the gene ends were 0 bases for V and 3 bases for J; bases not matched to a gene: 10. The CDR3 covers 18 residues. The CDR3 bases are TGTGCCACCAGCAGAGATTACTTTGCGGGGGGGCTAACAGATACGCAGTATTTT. Translating gives CATSRDYFAGGLTDTQYF.

This rearrangement joins TRBV19 to TRBJ2-2; 9 positions match TRBD1. CDR1 and CDR2 from the germline V gene are LNHDA and SQIVND (reference sequence). The CDR3 sequence is 14 residues long. J gave up 6 bases and V 6 bases, and 5 bases lay outside the gene matches. The CDR3 region has the DNA TGTGCCAGTAGCACACAGGGGGCCGCCGGGGAGCTGTTTTTT. Residues: CASSTQGAAGELFF.

The J gene is TRBJ1-2, the V gene TRBV29-1; D is unclear. The CDR3 has 12 amino acids. V lost 0 bases and J 2 bases, leaving 4 bases between the germline ends. The V gene's germline CDR1 is SQVTM and CDR2 ANQGSEA. CDR3 DNA sequence: TGCAGCGTTGAAGAACCGAACTATGGCTACACCTTC. Residues: CSVEEPNYGYTF. The whole variable domain, remainder taken from reference TRBV29-1 and TRBJ1-2, is SAVISQKPSRDICQRGTSLTIQCQVDSQVTMMFWYRQQPGQSLTLIATANQGSEATYESGFVIDKFPISRPNLTFSTLTVSNMSPEDSSIYLCSVEEPNYGYTFGSGTRLTVV.

V usage is TRBV5-1 and J usage is TRBJ2-2; possible D gene TRBD2, 6 bases. The CDR3 length is 16 residues. CDR1 SGHRS and CDR2 YFSETQ come from the germline V gene. Trimming took 0 bases from V and 4 from J, leaving 13 bases between them. This CDR3 reads CASSLGGAGGTGELFF. As DNA, the CDR3 is TGCGCCAGCAGCTTGGGCGGGGCTGGGGGCACCGGGGAGCTGTTTTTT.

This sequence joins TRBV19 and TRBJ2-2; 8 bases align to TRBD1. V lost 4 bases and J lost 0; bases outside the gene matches: 4. From germline, CDR1 is LNHDA and CDR2 SQIVND (reference sequence). The CDR3 runs to 16 residues. The DNA for the CDR3 is TGTGCCAGTAGTACAAGACAGGGGTCGAACACCGGGGAGCTGTTTTTT. Its translation is CASSTRQGSNTGELFF. Looking up the rest from reference TRBV19 and TRBJ2-2 gives the full variable domain: DGGITQSPKYLFRKEGQNVTLSCEQNLNHDAMYWYRQDPGQGLRLIYYSQIVNDFQKGDIAEGYSVSREKKESFPLTVTSAQKNPTAFYLCASSTRQGSNTGELFFGEGSRLTVL.

The chain carries TRBV7-6 and TRBJ1-3, with D possibly matching TRBD1 (5 bases). The germline V gene has CDR1 SGHVS and CDR2 FNYEAQ. The CDR3 extends over 14 amino acids. Trimming took off 5 bases at V and 4 bases at J, with 12 bases between the two ends. CDR3 DNA: TGTGCCAGCAGCCCAGGGCCGTCGGGAAACACCATATATTTT. This codes for CASSPGPSGNTIYF.

This clone was seen only a few times. The chain is built from TRBV7-3 and TRBJ1-1, with D maybe TRBD1 (5 bases). CDR1 is SGHTA and CDR2 is FQGTGA in the germline V gene. V gave up 5 bases and J gave up 4 bases, with 14 bases separating them. This CDR3 comprises 14 residues. The CDR3 protein is CASSTAGKATEAFF. In DNA, the CDR3 is TGTGCCAGCAGCACGGCAGGGAAGGCCACTGAAGCTTTCTTT.

This clone was seen more than once but under ten times. V and J are TRBV18 and TRBJ2-7, with a tentative D call TRBD1 (5 bases). Germline CDR1 is KGHSH and CDR2 is LQKENI. V lost 4 bases and J 3 bases, leaving 13 bases between the germline ends. This CDR3 has 14 amino acids. The DNA of the CDR3 is TGTGCCAGCTCACTGCCAGGGCGAAGCTACGAGCAGTACTTC. Its protein is CASSLPGRSYEQYF.

This clone was detected a few times. This sequence joins TRBV10-1 and TRBJ2-3; 10 positions match TRBD2. The germline gives CDR1 WNHNN, CDR2 SYGVQD (reference sequence). Losses at the gene ends were 5 bases for V and 6 bases for J; bases not matched to a gene: 8. The CDR3 sequence is 15 residues long. The CDR3 region is CASSTSGGAGDTQYF. CDR3 sequence (DNA): TGCGCCAGCAGTACAAGCGGGGGGGCCGGTGATACGCAGTATTTT.